The entry below describes one T cell receptor (beta chain). Its antigen is currently unknown. The sample originates from a study of cytomegalovirus exposure and HLA in healthy donors. After removal of 4 bases from V and 1 base from J, the junction contained 7 bases not matched to a gene. The CDR3 spans 16 residues. In germline, CDR1 is SGHRS, CDR2 YFSETQ. The PCR used 60 Vbeta and 13 Jbeta primers. Libraries were prepared by immunoSEQ multiplex PCR; TCRdb keeps only in-frame clonotypes and omits some of them. The sample lists 100,000 to 150,000 clones, approximately 86% occurring once. Regarding the study as a whole: Further analysis, carried out later, found HLA-associated TCR beta chains more clonally expanded than equally common other chains. Later analysis associated a missense DCLRE1C variant with TCR beta V- and J-gene trimming. Cytomegalovirus status was reportedly diagnosed by the classifier with high sensitivity and specificity. At a 0.05 false discovery rate, a later analysis found 18,000 or so TCR beta sequences to be associated with HLA alleles.

The clonotype comes from a boy aged 5-17 years in good health and CMV-seronegative. The chain is built from TRBV5-1 and TRBJ2-7; TRBD1 aligns across 11 bases. Sequencing was done on a sample of PBMCs. CDR3 in DNA: TGCGCCAGCAGCCGAGGACAGGGGGCACAATCCTACGAGCAGTACTTC. Translation: CASSRGQGAQSYEQYF.